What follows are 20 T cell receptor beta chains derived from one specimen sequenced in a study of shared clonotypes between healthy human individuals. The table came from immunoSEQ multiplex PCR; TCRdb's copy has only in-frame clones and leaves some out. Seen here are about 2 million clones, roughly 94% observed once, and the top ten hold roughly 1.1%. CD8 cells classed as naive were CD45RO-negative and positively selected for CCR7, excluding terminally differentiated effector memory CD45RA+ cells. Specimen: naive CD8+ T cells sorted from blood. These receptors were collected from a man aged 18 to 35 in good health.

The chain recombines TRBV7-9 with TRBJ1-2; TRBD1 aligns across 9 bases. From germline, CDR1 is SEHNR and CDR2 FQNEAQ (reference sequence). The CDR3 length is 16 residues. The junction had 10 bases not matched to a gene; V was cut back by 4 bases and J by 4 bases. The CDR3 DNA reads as TGTGCCAGCAGCTGGACCGGGACAGGGAGCCCCTATGGCTACACCTTC. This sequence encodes CASSWTGTGSPYGYTF.

The DNA for the CDR3 is TGTGCCAGCAGCTTAGGGGGGGTAGGGCAGCCCCAGCATTTT. Translation gives CASSLGGVGQPQHF. This chain uses TRBV7-9 with TRBJ1-5; weak D call: TRBD1 (5 bases). Germline-derived CDR1 and CDR2 are SEHNR and FQNEAQ (reference sequence). Between the trimmed V and J ends, which lost 1 base and 7 bases, there was a span of 11 bases. This CDR3 is built from 14 residues.

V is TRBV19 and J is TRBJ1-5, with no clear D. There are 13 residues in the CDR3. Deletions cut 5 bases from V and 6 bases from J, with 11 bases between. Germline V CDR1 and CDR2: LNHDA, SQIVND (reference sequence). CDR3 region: CASSWGIGQPQHF. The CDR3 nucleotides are TGTGCCAGTAGTTGGGGAATCGGTCAGCCCCAGCATTTT.

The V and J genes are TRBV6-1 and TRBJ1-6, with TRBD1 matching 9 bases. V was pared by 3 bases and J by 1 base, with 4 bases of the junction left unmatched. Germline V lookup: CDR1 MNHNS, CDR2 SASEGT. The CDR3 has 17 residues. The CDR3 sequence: CASSDRDRASYNSPLHF. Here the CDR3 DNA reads TGTGCCAGCAGTGACCGGGACAGGGCATCCTATAATTCACCCCTCCACTTT.

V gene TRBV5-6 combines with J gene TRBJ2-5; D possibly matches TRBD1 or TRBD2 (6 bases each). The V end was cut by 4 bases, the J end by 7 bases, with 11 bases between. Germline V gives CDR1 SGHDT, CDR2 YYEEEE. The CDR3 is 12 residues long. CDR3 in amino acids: CASSGGPGTQYF. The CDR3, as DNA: TGTGCCAGCAGCGGGGGGCCGGGGACCCAGTACTTC.

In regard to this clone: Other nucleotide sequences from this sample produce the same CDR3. The CDR3 protein is CASSYSGGGSYEQYF. The DNA for the CDR3 is TGTGCCAGCAGTTACTCGGGGGGCGGCTCCTACGAGCAGTACTTC. The chain is built from TRBV6-5 and TRBJ2-7; D possibly uses TRBD1 or TRBD2 (6 bases each). The CDR3 consists of 15 residues. With 0 bases removed from V and 0 bases from J, the gap between germline ends came to 9 bases. Germline V gives CDR1 MNHEY, CDR2 SVGAGI.

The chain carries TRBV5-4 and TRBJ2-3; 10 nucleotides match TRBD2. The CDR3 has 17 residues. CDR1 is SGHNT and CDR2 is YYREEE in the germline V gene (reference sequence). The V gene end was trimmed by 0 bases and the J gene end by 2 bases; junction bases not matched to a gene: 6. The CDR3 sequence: CASSLAVAGGFTDTQYF. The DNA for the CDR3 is TGTGCCAGCAGCTTGGCGGTAGCGGGGGGTTTCACAGATACGCAGTATTTT.

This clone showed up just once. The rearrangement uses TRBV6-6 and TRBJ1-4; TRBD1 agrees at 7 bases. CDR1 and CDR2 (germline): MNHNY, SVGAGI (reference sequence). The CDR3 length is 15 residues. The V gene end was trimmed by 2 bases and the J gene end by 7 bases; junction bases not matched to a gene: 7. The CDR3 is CASSYNTGVREKLFF. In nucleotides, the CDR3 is TGTGCCAGCAGTTACAACACAGGGGTGCGTGAAAAACTGTTTTTT.

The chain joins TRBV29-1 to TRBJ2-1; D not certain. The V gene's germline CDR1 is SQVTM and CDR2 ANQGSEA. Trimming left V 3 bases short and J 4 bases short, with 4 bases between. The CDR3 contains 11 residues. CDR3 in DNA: TGCAGCGTTGACCATTACAATGAGCAGTTCTTC. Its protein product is CSVDHYNEQFF.

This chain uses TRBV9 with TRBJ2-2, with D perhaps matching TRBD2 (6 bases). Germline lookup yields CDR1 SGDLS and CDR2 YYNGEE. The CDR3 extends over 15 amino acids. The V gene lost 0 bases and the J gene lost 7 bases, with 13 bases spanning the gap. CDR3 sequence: CASSVGGGPGGELFF. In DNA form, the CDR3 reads TGTGCCAGCAGCGTAGGCGGAGGGCCGGGCGGGGAGCTGTTTTTT.

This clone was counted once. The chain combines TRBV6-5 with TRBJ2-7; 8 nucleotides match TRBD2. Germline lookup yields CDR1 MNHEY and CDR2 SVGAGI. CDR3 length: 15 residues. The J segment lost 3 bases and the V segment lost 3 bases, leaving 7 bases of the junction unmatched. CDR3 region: CASSYLGREGYEQYF. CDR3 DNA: TGTGCCAGCAGTTATTTGGGACGGGAGGGCTACGAGCAGTACTTC.

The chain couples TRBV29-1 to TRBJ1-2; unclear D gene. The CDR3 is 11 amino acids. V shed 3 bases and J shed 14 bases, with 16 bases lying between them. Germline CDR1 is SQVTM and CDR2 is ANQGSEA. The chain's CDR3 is CSVEYNSPGTF. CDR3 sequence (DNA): TGCAGCGTTGAGTATAACAGCCCCGGGACCTTC.

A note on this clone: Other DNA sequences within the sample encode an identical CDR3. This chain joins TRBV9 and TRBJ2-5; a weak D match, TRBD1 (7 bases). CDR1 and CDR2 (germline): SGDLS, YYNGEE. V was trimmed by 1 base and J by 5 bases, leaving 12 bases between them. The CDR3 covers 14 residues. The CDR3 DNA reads TGTGCCAGCAGCGTAACAGGGGCGGGGGAGACCCAGTACTTC. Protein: CASSVTGAGETQYF.

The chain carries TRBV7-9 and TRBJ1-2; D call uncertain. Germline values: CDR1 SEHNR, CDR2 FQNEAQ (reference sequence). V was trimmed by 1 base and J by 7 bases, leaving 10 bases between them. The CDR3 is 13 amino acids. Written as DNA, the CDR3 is TGTGCCAGCAGCTTAGGCCCCAAACCTGGCTACACCTTC. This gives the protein CASSLGPKPGYTF.

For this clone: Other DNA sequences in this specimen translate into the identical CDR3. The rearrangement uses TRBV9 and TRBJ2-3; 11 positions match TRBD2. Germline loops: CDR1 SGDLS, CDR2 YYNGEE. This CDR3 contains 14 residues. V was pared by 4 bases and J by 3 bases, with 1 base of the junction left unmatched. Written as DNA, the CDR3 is TGTGCCAGCAGCCTAGCGGGGGGTACAGATACGCAGTATTTT. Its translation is CASSLAGGTDTQYF.

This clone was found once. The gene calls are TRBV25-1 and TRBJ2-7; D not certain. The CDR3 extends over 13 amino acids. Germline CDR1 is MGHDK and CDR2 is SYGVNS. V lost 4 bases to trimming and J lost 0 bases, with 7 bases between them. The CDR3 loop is CASSGRNSYEQYF. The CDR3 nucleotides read TGTGCCAGCAGTGGCAGGAACTCCTACGAGCAGTACTTC.

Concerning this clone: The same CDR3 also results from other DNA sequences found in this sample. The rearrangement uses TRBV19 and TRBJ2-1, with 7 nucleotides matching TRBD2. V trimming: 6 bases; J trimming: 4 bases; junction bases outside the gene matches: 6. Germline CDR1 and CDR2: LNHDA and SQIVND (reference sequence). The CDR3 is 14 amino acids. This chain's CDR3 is CASSLGEGYNEQFF. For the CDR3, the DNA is TGTGCCAGTAGCTTGGGGGAGGGATACAATGAGCAGTTCTTC.

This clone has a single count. In nucleotides, the CDR3 is TGTGCCAGCAGCTACTTAGCGGGAGGCAGCACAGATACGCAGTATTTT. This translates into CASSYLAGGSTDTQYF. The rearrangement uses TRBV7-9 and TRBJ2-3, with TRBD2 matching over 10 bases. The CDR3 loop spans 16 amino acids. Germline CDR1 and CDR2: SEHNR and FQNEAQ (reference sequence). V dropped 4 bases and J dropped 0; count of bases not matched to a gene: 4.

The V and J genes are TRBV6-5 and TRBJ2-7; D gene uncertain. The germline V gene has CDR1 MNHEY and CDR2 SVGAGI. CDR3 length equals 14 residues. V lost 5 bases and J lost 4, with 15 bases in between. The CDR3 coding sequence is TGTGCCAGCAGTCCAACGGCGGAGTCTTACGAGCAGTACTTC. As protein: CASSPTAESYEQYF.

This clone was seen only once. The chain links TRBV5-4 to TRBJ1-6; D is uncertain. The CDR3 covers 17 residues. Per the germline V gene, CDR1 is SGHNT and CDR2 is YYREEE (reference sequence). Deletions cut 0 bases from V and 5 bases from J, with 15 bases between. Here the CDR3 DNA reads TGTGCCAGCAGCTTGGGGGGTGGGGTGCCTGATAATTCACCCCTCCACTTT. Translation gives CASSLGGGVPDNSPLHF.